These T cell receptor beta chains were read from a single sample in a study of identical twins. Via MiXCR, TCRdb re-called the 5' RACE reads, giving one row per CDR3 protein. This repertoire shows around 230,000 distinct CDR3 sequences, roughly 7.1% found once; its top ten account for about 15%. These sequences were also reported in another study, on T cells expressing NK-cell markers.

Specimen: CD8+ T cells sorted from blood. All receptors derive from a young woman in good health. CDR3s leave out the opening cysteine and the closing phenylalanine or tryptophan.

v_gene,j_gene,CDR3aa
TRBV20-1,TRBJ2-7,SAHDRGWYEQY
TRBV7-6,TRBJ1-5,ASSKTVGGQPQH
TRBV5-1,TRBJ1-1,ASSVLQNTEAF
TRBV10-3,TRBJ2-7,ATTTGGDEQY
TRBV5-5,TRBJ2-6,ASSYTTGRTGANVLT
TRBV3-1,TRBJ2-1,ASTLGDEQF
TRBV20-1,TRBJ2-1,SASSNRLVPYNEQF
TRBV5-5,TRBJ1-3,ASSFLGTEGNTIY
TRBV29-1,TRBJ2-1,SVDGGPFVNEQF
TRBV27,TRBJ2-7,ASSLDGDSLPHYEQY
TRBV13,TRBJ1-1,ASSLWGGTEAF
TRBV5-1,TRBJ2-3,ASRQTGGLTDTQY
TRBV27,TRBJ2-2,ASSLLGTANTGELF
TRBV27,TRBJ2-1,ASSLGQGVDEQF
TRBV12-3/TRBV12-4,TRBJ2-5,ASRDRGETQY
TRBV29-1,TRBJ1-5,SVRQGLDQPQH
TRBV6-5,TRBJ2-5,ASSYSRLAGGPKETQY
TRBV6-2/TRBV6-3,TRBJ2-1,ASSYSGSEGFEGF
TRBV12-3/TRBV12-4,TRBJ2-1,ASNAHYNEQF
TRBV2,TRBJ2-4,ASSEEVLAGGNIQY
TRBV6-5,TRBJ1-1,ASSYSGLNTEAF
TRBV19,TRBJ1-1,ASSIFTNTEAF
TRBV10-3,-,AISDGGGRGQPQY